The sequence of this T cell receptor (beta chain) was determined in a study of shared clonotypes between healthy human individuals. Notes on the study in general: Sequencing depth was expected to influence donor clonotype sharing. Enrolling few donors narrowed the genetic and exposure-history diversity that was represented.

Naivety among CD8 cells was defined by CD45RO negativity and positive CCR7 selection, thereby excluding terminally differentiated effector memory CD45RA+ cells. This clone has only one observation. No antigen is known for it. Trimming took 0 bases from V and 5 from J, leaving 7 bases between them. Looked up from germline, CDR1 is GTSNPN and CDR2 is SVGIG (reference sequence). The CDR3 has 12 amino acids. The repertoire was sequenced with immunoSEQ multiplex PCR; TCRdb's copy has only in-frame clones and lacks some. The table has about 2.1 million clones, approximately 92% seen once. The sequenced material came from naive CD8+ T cells from PBMCs. The V and J genes are TRBV30 and TRBJ1-1, with D maybe TRBD1 (6 bases). The sequence derives from a man younger than 35 in good health. Some clones in this sample may be carry-over from other donors' samples. CDR3 DNA: TGTGCCTGGAGTGTAGGACAGACTGAAGCTTTCTTT. This translates into CAWSVGQTEAFF.